The 26 T cell receptor beta chains below all came from one sample that was sequenced in a study of blood T cell repertoires in COVID-19. The method was immunoSEQ multiplex PCR; TCRdb's version includes in-frame clones alone and lacks a portion of them. The data show more than 50,000 clones, with around 89% seen just once and approximately 4% held by the top ten. The sequencing input was peripheral blood. The source is a human donor in a cohort sampled during active COVID-19.

This rearrangement joins TRBV7-8 to TRBJ2-2, with D possibly TRBD1 on 6 matching bases. V was cut by 4 bases and J by 5 bases, with 17 bases left in between. The CDR3 contains 16 residues. Germline V CDR1 and CDR2: SGHVS, FQNEAQ. The CDR3 region has the DNA TGTGCCAGCAGCTGGGAGAGGGTACAGGGAACCGGGGAGCTGTTTTTT. This translates into CASSWERVQGTGELFF.

This clone occurred a few times. V usage is TRBV5-6 and J usage is TRBJ2-7; tentative D call: TRBD2 (6 bases). The germline V gene has CDR1 SGHDT and CDR2 YYEEEE. The V end was cut by 4 bases, the J end by 4 bases, with 12 bases between. The CDR3 spans 13 residues. In DNA, the CDR3 is TGTGCCAGCAGCGGGGGGTATAGTTACGAGCAGTACTTC. Translated: CASSGGYSYEQYF. The variable domain in full, with the rest retrieved from reference TRBV5-6 and TRBJ2-7, is DAGVTQSPTHLIKTRGQQVTLRCSPKSGHDTVSWYQQALGQGPQFIFQYYEEEERQRGNFPDRFSGHQFPNYSSELNVNALLLGDSALYLCASSGGYSYEQYFGPGTRLTVT.

V is TRBV19 and J is TRBJ1-3; a possible D gene is TRBD1 (5 bases). Trimming took 6 bases from V and 4 from J, leaving 13 bases between them. Germline lookup yields CDR1 LNHDA and CDR2 SQIVND (reference sequence). The CDR3 is 14 residues long. The CDR3 DNA reads TGTGCCAGTAGAACAGGTCCTCAAGGAAACACCATATATTTT. It codes for CASRTGPQGNTIYF.

This clone was seen only once. The gene calls are TRBV5-1 and TRBJ2-2, with D perhaps matching TRBD2 (6 bases). Germline-derived CDR1 and CDR2 are SGHRS and YFSETQ. The CDR3 has 16 amino acids. V was cut by 1 base and J by 6 bases, with 16 bases left in between. CDR3: CASSLLGGGSSGELFF. DNA of the CDR3: TGCGCCAGCAGCTTGCTAGGAGGAGGGTCTTCCGGGGAGCTGTTTTTT.

This sequence joins TRBV28 and TRBJ1-3; D not certain. The germline CDR1 and CDR2 sequences are MDHEN and SYDVKM. The CDR3 is made up of 15 amino acids. V gave up 3 bases and J gave up 2 bases, with 11 bases separating them. In nucleotides, the CDR3 is TGTGCCAGCAGTTTCCGGGGTAGCGCTGGAAACACCATATATTTT. It translates to CASSFRGSAGNTIYF.

This chain links TRBV11-2 with TRBJ2-5, with 7 bases lining up with TRBD1. CDR1 and CDR2 from the germline V gene are SGHAT and FQNNGV. Unmatched junction bases numbered 6, after V lost 0 bases and J lost 5 bases. There are 15 residues in the CDR3. The CDR3 spells CASSLDKGAGETQYF. The CDR3 DNA reads as TGTGCCAGCAGCTTAGATAAGGGGGCCGGTGAGACCCAGTACTTC.

This sequence joins TRBV15 and TRBJ2-7; 7 positions agree with TRBD2. The CDR3 covers 16 residues. With 1 base clipped from V and 3 bases from J, the junction kept 9 bases outside the gene matches. Germline V CDR1 and CDR2: LNHNV, YYDKDF (reference sequence). CDR3 bases: TGTGCCACCAGCAGAGGGGGTGGCGGGAGAATCTACGAGCAGTACTTC. Amino acids: CATSRGGGGRIYEQYF. Supplemented by reference TRBV15 and TRBJ2-7, the full variable domain reads DAMVIQNPRYQVTQFGKPVTLSCSQTLNHNVMYWYQQKSSQAPKLLFHYYDKDFNNEADTPDNFQSRRPNTSFCFLDIRSPGLGDTAMYLCATSRGGGGRIYEQYFGPGTRLTVT.

A word on this clone: The sample carries other DNA sequences with the same CDR3. The rearrangement uses TRBV14 and TRBJ1-2; D is unresolved. This CDR3 has 17 residues. Germline CDR1 is SGHDN and CDR2 is FVKESK. V lost 3 bases to trimming and J lost 5 bases, with 22 bases between them. This CDR3 reads CASSHAVELTYGYGYTF. In nucleotides, the CDR3 is TGTGCCAGCAGCCATGCTGTGGAGTTGACTTATGGTTATGGCTACACCTTC.

The chain has TRBV18 and TRBJ2-7; D not certain. This CDR3 spans 14 amino acids. The ends were cut back, 1 base at V and 3 bases at J, with 10 bases in the middle. Germline lookup yields CDR1 KGHSH and CDR2 LQKENI. The CDR3 region is CASSPLSDHYEQYF. For the CDR3, the DNA is TGTGCCAGCTCACCACTGTCAGATCACTACGAGCAGTACTTC.

The rearrangement uses TRBV11-2 and TRBJ1-6, with D possibly TRBD1 on 6 matching bases. Trimming pared 4 bases from V and 5 bases from J, leaving 12 bases between. Germline V gives CDR1 SGHAT, CDR2 FQNNGV. The CDR3 has 15 residues. The CDR3 DNA reads TGTGCCAGCAGCTGGGGGACATTAGATAATTCACCCCTCCACTTT. It encodes CASSWGTLDNSPLHF.

In nucleotides, the CDR3 is TGTGCCAGCAGTTTCCCTAATAGCGAAAAACTGTTTTTT. It codes for CASSFPNSEKLFF. The chain joins TRBV27 to TRBJ1-4; D is ambiguous. The CDR3 has 13 residues. The V end lost 3 bases, the J end lost 8 bases, and 10 bases lay between the germline ends. Germline CDR1 and CDR2: MNHEY and SMNVEV (reference sequence).

V is TRBV6-5 and J is TRBJ1-3; 7 nucleotides line up with TRBD1. Germline V gives CDR1 MNHEY, CDR2 SVGAGI. The CDR3 spans 12 residues. V gave up 5 bases and J gave up 8 bases; unmatched junction bases: 3. For the CDR3, the DNA is TGTGCCAGCAGTCGTGACAGGGACACCATATATTTT. Translating gives CASSRDRDTIYF.

This chain joins TRBV9 and TRBJ1-4, with 7 bases matching TRBD1. V was pared by 0 bases and J by 3 bases, with 2 bases of the junction left unmatched. Germline V gene lookup returns CDR1 SGDLS and CDR2 YYNGEE. The CDR3 covers 15 residues. The CDR3: CASSVGGTANEKLFF. The CDR3 bases are TGTGCCAGCAGCGTAGGTGGGACAGCTAATGAAAAACTGTTTTTT.

This clone was recorded once. This chain links TRBV7-8 with TRBJ2-5; D is unclear. With 7 bases removed from V and 3 bases from J, the gap between germline ends came to 3 bases. Per the germline V gene, CDR1 is SGHVS and CDR2 is FQNEAQ. This CDR3 contains 10 residues. CDR3 coding DNA: TGTGCCAGCACAAAAGAGACCCAGTACTTC. It yields the protein CASTKETQYF.

The V and J genes are TRBV3-1 (or the pseudogene TRBV3-2) and TRBJ2-1; 7 positions match TRBD2. With V trimmed by 4 bases and J by 0 bases, 6 bases remained unmatched. The CDR3 consists of 16 residues. Germline V lookup: CDR1 LGHDT, CDR2 YNNKEL (reference sequence). CDR3 region: CASSLLAESSYNEQFF. Here the CDR3 DNA reads TGTGCCAGCAGCCTCCTAGCGGAAAGCTCCTACAATGAGCAGTTCTTC.

This chain joins TRBV7-6 and TRBJ1-2, with TRBD1 identical over 11 bases. The CDR3 totals 13 residues. With V trimmed by 8 bases and J by 6 bases, 5 bases remained unmatched. Germline V gives CDR1 SGHVS, CDR2 FNYEAQ. The CDR3 nucleotides read TGTGCCAGCGGGGACAGGGGGGTGGATGGCTACACCTTC. Residues: CASGDRGVDGYTF. The whole variable domain, remainder taken from reference TRBV7-6 and TRBJ1-2, is GAGVSQSPRYKVTKRGQDVALRCDPISGHVSLYWYRQALGQGPEFLTYFNYEAQQDKSGLPNDRFSAERPEGSISTLTIQRTEQRDSAMYRCASGDRGVDGYTFGSGTRLTVV.

There are a few counts of this clone. This chain links TRBV4-3 with TRBJ1-1; D might be TRBD1 (6 bases). V was pared by 2 bases and J by 0 bases, with 7 bases between. The CDR3 is 14 residues long. The germline CDR1 and CDR2 sequences are LGHNA and YSLEER. The CDR3 protein is CASSQTGMNTEAFF. The DNA for the CDR3 is TGCGCCAGCAGCCAAACAGGGATGAACACTGAAGCTTTCTTT.

The chain uses TRBV4-3 and TRBJ2-1; D is unclear. Trimming took 0 bases from V and 6 from J, leaving 9 bases between them. The germline V gene has CDR1 LGHNA and CDR2 YSLEER. The CDR3 covers 14 residues. The CDR3 sequence is CASSQDDGPNEQFF. CDR3 nucleotides: TGCGCCAGCAGCCAAGATGATGGGCCCAATGAGCAGTTCTTC.

The chain is built from TRBV6-4 and TRBJ1-2; 7 positions agree with TRBD1. This CDR3 contains 18 residues. After removal of 5 bases from V and 4 bases from J, the junction contained 19 bases not matched to a gene. CDR1 is MRHNA, CDR2 SNTAGT, per germline. The CDR3, as DNA: TGTGCCAGCAGTCATTCAGACAGGGAATTCGTAGGGAGCTATGGCTACACCTTC. This translates into CASSHSDREFVGSYGYTF.

The genes are TRBV7-2 and TRBJ2-1, with D perhaps matching TRBD2 (6 bases). The germline gives CDR1 SGHTA, CDR2 FQGNSA. V lost 7 bases and J lost 9, with 16 bases in between. This CDR3 region has 13 residues. The DNA of the CDR3 is TGTGCCAGCAACGGAGGAGCGGGTTCTGAGCAGTTCTTC. Protein: CASNGGAGSEQFF.

This clone was seen only once. The chain is built from TRBV9 and TRBJ2-3; 9 bases align to TRBD2. CDR1 is SGDLS and CDR2 is YYNGEE in the germline V gene. This CDR3 contains 15 residues. V lost 0 bases and J lost 6; bases outside the gene matches: 5. CDR3 amino acids: CASSVVRGGEDTQYF. The CDR3 region has the DNA TGTGCCAGCAGCGTAGTGCGGGGGGGCGAGGATACGCAGTATTTT.

The rearrangement joins TRBV7-6 to TRBJ1-1; D unclear. The CDR3 sequence is 13 residues long. CDR1 and CDR2 (germline): SGHVS, FNYEAQ. Trimming pared 2 bases from V and 4 bases from J, leaving 8 bases between. CDR3 in amino acids: CASSLYTGTEAFF. DNA for the CDR3: TGTGCCAGCAGCTTATACACGGGCACTGAAGCTTTCTTT.

This clone has just one count. V is TRBV6-5 and J is TRBJ1-6, with D possibly TRBD1 on 5 matching bases. This CDR3 has 15 residues. Germline assignment: CDR1 MNHEY and CDR2 SVGAGI. Trimming removed 0 bases at V and 7 bases at J, with 10 bases between. The CDR3 DNA reads TGTGCCAGCAGTTACTCTTTGGGGGGAAATTCACCCCTCCACTTT. Its protein product is CASSYSLGGNSPLHF.

The J gene is TRBJ2-1, the V gene TRBV19; the match to TRBD2 covers 9 bases. The CDR3 consists of 16 residues. Unmatched junction bases numbered 2, after V lost 1 base and J lost 1 base. Per germline, CDR1 LNHDA and CDR2 SQIVND (reference sequence). This chain's CDR3 is CASSIASGVSYNEQFF. The DNA of the CDR3 is TGTGCCAGTAGTATAGCTAGCGGGGTGTCCTACAATGAGCAGTTCTTC.

This clone is a singleton in its sample. The CDR3, as DNA: TGTGCCAGCAATCGCGGGACAGTGCCCTCTGGGGCCAACGTCCTGACTTTC. Amino acids: CASNRGTVPSGANVLTF. The chain combines TRBV6-6 with TRBJ2-6; D perhaps matches TRBD1 (7 bases). V was clipped by 7 bases and J by 0 bases, with 16 bases between them. Per germline, CDR1 MNHNY and CDR2 SVGAGI (reference sequence). The CDR3 has 17 residues.

CDR3: CASSWVGEGNYGYTF. The DNA of the CDR3 is TGTGCCAGCAGCTGGGTCGGGGAAGGCAACTATGGCTACACCTTC. V usage is TRBV5-6 and J usage is TRBJ1-2; D not resolved. V lost 3 bases and J 2 bases, leaving 14 bases between the germline ends. Looked up from germline, CDR1 is SGHDT and CDR2 is YYEEEE. The CDR3 runs 15 residues.